Shown below are 21 T cell receptor beta chains from a single sample sequenced in a study of CD8+ T cells in alopecia areata. Treatment indicated: oral pan-JAK inhibitor, 5-10 mg twice daily. Investigators isolated RNA and reverse transcribed it into cDNA to act as the sequencing template. Clones were read by immunoSEQ multiplex PCR, and TCRdb kept only the in-frame ones, dropping some. The sample holds roughly 92,000 clones, around three quarters seen once. Here the sequenced sample was CD8+ T cells sorted from blood, taken between weeks 43 and 45, from a patient treated with tofacitinib. The receptors shown here come from a human donor with alopecia areata.

In this sample, this clone turned up a few times. The chain is built from TRBV15 and TRBJ1-1; the D gene is possibly TRBD1 (5 bases). Germline values: CDR1 LNHNV, CDR2 YYDKDF (reference sequence). V lost 4 bases and J 4 bases, leaving 13 bases between the germline ends. This CDR3 is built from 14 residues. The CDR3 region has the DNA TGTGCCACCAGCACCCCGGGGGAGGGCACTGAAGCTTTCTTT. This translates into CATSTPGEGTEAFF.

This clone was observed a few times. The V and J genes are TRBV5-1 and TRBJ2-3; 10 nucleotides align to TRBD2. Looked up from germline, CDR1 is SGHRS and CDR2 is YFSETQ. This CDR3 spans 16 amino acids. V dropped 4 bases and J dropped 5; count of bases not matched to a gene: 10. The CDR3 bases are TGCGCCAGCAGCCCAGGAGCGGGGGGGCGAGAAGATACGCAGTATTTT. Translating gives CASSPGAGGREDTQYF.

This chain connects TRBV15 to TRBJ1-6, with D perhaps matching TRBD1 (6 bases). Trimming shortened V by 9 bases and J by 10 bases, and 22 bases separated the two germline ends. The V gene's germline CDR1 is LNHNV and CDR2 YYDKDF (reference sequence). The CDR3 has 15 residues. The CDR3 region is CATGSRGGGGSPLHF. CDR3 sequence (DNA): TGTGCCACAGGGAGTCGGGGAGGGGGAGGATCACCCCTCCACTTT.

This clone came up once. V and J are TRBV27 and TRBJ2-3; possibly TRBD2 for D (6 bases). This CDR3 has 17 residues. Looked up from germline, CDR1 is MNHEY and CDR2 is SMNVEV (reference sequence). V was shortened by 6 bases and J by 0 bases, with 19 bases between the two germline ends. CDR3 amino acids: CASSPGIWRESTDTQYF. CDR3 coding DNA: TGTGCCAGCAGCCCCGGGATTTGGAGGGAGAGCACAGATACGCAGTATTTT.

As DNA, the CDR3 is TGTGCCAGCAGCTTAGGACGTTCGGCGGGGCAGTACTTC. Protein sequence: CASSLGRSAGQYF. V and J are TRBV7-8 and TRBJ2-7; D may be TRBD2 (5 bases). This CDR3 contains 13 residues. Germline V gene lookup returns CDR1 SGHVS and CDR2 FQNEAQ. V shed 1 base and J shed 9 bases, with 13 bases lying between them.

About this clone itself: Its ends do not fully match the called genes, so a read error is possible. The chain is built from TRBV2 and TRBJ1-1; maybe TRBD1 (5 bases). CDR1 is SNHLY and CDR2 is FYNNEI in the germline V gene. This CDR3 is built from 9 residues. The chain's CDR3 is CASTLDSIF. CDR3 coding DNA: TGTGCCAGCACCTTAGACAGCATCTTT.

The chain uses TRBV4-3 and TRBJ2-1; TRBD2 is a possible D gene (5 bases). Germline CDR1 is LGHNA and CDR2 is YSLEER. CDR3 length: 16 residues. V was shortened by 0 bases and J by 3 bases, with 12 bases between the two germline ends. CDR3 DNA: TGCGCCAGCAGCCAAGATGAGGGCCTGCTCTACAATGAGCAGTTCTTC. Encoded protein: CASSQDEGLLYNEQFF.

This sequence joins TRBV7-2 and TRBJ2-7, with 7 bases identical to TRBD1. The V segment lost 7 bases and the J segment 5 bases; nucleotides outside the gene matches: 11. This CDR3 comprises 14 residues. Germline V gives CDR1 SGHTA, CDR2 FQGNSA. CDR3 DNA: TGTGCCAGCACCTTTCGGACAGGATGGCACGAGCAGTACTTC. As protein: CASTFRTGWHEQYF. The full variable domain, completed using reference TRBV7-2 and TRBJ2-7, is GAGVSQSPSNKVTEKGKDVELRCDPISGHTALYWYRQSLGQGLEFLIYFQGNSAPDKSGLPSDRFSAERTGGSVSTLTIQRTQQEDSAVYLCASTFRTGWHEQYFGPGTRLTVT.

This clone was counted once. The rearrangement links TRBV30 to TRBJ1-1, with D uncertain. The length of the CDR3 is 12 residues. Trimming left V 3 bases short and J 4 bases short, with 9 bases between. Germline-derived CDR1 and CDR2 are GTSNPN and SVGIG (reference sequence). For the CDR3, the DNA is TGTGCCTGGAGATTGCTGAGCACTGAAGCTTTCTTT. This translates into CAWRLLSTEAFF.

This clone showed up just a few times. The chain recombines TRBV29-1 with TRBJ2-7, with TRBD2 matching 8 bases. Trimming cost V 4 bases and J 6 bases; bases outside gene matches: 8. The CDR3 is made up of 13 amino acids. Germline lookup yields CDR1 SQVTM and CDR2 ANQGSEA. CDR3 DNA: TGCAGCGTTGTCAGGCGGGGGGAGAGCGAGCAGTACTTC. This codes for CSVVRRGESEQYF.

The V gene is TRBV27, the J gene TRBJ1-2, with 8 bases that match TRBD1. The germline gives CDR1 MNHEY, CDR2 SMNVEV (reference sequence). CDR3 length: 14 residues. V shed 6 bases, J shed 6 bases, and the junction held 9 bases outside the gene matches. The CDR3 sequence is CASRQTGGRDGYTF. The CDR3 coding sequence is TGTGCCAGCAGGCAAACAGGGGGGAGAGATGGCTACACCTTC.

This clone was counted only a few times. The V and J genes are TRBV5-6 and TRBJ1-1, with D hard to call. CDR3 length equals 13 residues. Looked up from germline, CDR1 is SGHDT and CDR2 is YYEEEE. The V and J ends lost 4 bases and 2 bases respectively, with 9 bases between them. Written as DNA, the CDR3 is TGTGCCAGCAGCCTCGACGCAAACACTGAAGCTTTCTTT. It specifies CASSLDANTEAFF. Supplemented by reference TRBV5-6 and TRBJ1-1, the full variable domain reads DAGVTQSPTHLIKTRGQQVTLRCSPKSGHDTVSWYQQALGQGPQFIFQYYEEEERQRGNFPDRFSGHQFPNYSSELNVNALLLGDSALYLCASSLDANTEAFFGQGTRLTVV.

V usage is TRBV12-5 and J usage is TRBJ2-7; the match to TRBD1 covers 7 bases. V lost 0 bases and J lost 2; bases outside the gene matches: 4. From germline, CDR1 is LGHNT and CDR2 FRNRAP. The CDR3 is made up of 15 amino acids. This CDR3 is CASGLVQGTAYEQYF. The CDR3 DNA reads TGTGCTAGTGGTTTGGTACAGGGGACGGCCTACGAGCAGTACTTC.

This clone was recorded a few times. The chain recombines TRBV6-6 with TRBJ2-7, with 11 bases identical to TRBD1. The trim removed 0 bases at V and 3 bases at J, leaving 1 base unmatched. This CDR3 has 15 residues. CDR1 is MNHNY and CDR2 is SVGAGI in the germline V gene (reference sequence). For the CDR3, the DNA is TGTGCCAGCAGTTACTCCGGGACAGGGGGCTACGAGCAGTACTTC. Translation: CASSYSGTGGYEQYF.

This chain joins TRBV5-6 and TRBJ1-1; tentative D call: TRBD1 (5 bases). The germline gives CDR1 SGHDT, CDR2 YYEEEE. V gave up 0 bases and J gave up 6 bases, with 9 bases separating them. The CDR3 totals 13 residues. The CDR3 protein is CASSLVGVAEAFF. The CDR3 bases are TGTGCCAGCAGCTTGGTGGGGGTAGCTGAAGCTTTCTTT.

V gene TRBV14 combines with J gene TRBJ2-1; D gene ambiguous. V lost 0 bases to trimming and J lost 9 bases, with 12 bases between them. Germline-derived CDR1 and CDR2 are SGHDN and FVKESK. CDR3 size: 14 residues. The CDR3 sequence is CASSQDWTPSEQFF. The CDR3 DNA reads as TGTGCCAGCAGCCAAGATTGGACGCCAAGTGAGCAGTTCTTC.

The table lists this clone with a few counts. The chain joins TRBV29-1 to TRBJ2-2, with D possibly being TRBD1 (5 bases). CDR1 is SQVTM and CDR2 is ANQGSEA in the germline V gene. The CDR3 covers 14 residues. V lost 3 bases and J 7 bases, leaving 15 bases between the germline ends. The chain's CDR3 is CSVEGQGSGGELFF. CDR3 DNA sequence: TGCAGCGTTGAGGGTCAGGGCAGTGGCGGGGAGCTGTTTTTT.

The chain is built from TRBV13 and TRBJ1-2; 10 bases map to TRBD1. CDR3 length: 15 residues. The J segment lost 4 bases and the V segment lost 5 bases, leaving 7 bases of the junction unmatched. Germline V gives CDR1 PRHDT, CDR2 FYEKMQ (reference sequence). The CDR3: CASSPGRTGGYGYTF. The CDR3 DNA follows: TGTGCCAGCAGCCCCGGGAGGACAGGGGGCTATGGCTACACCTTC.

The gene calls are TRBV9 and TRBJ2-1, with 10 bases matching TRBD2. CDR1 is SGDLS and CDR2 is YYNGEE in the germline V gene. The junction had 3 bases not matched to a gene; V was cut back by 2 bases and J by 4 bases. The CDR3 totals 15 residues. The CDR3 region is CASSVGSGGYNEQFF. The CDR3 DNA follows: TGTGCCAGCAGCGTGGGTAGCGGGGGGTACAATGAGCAGTTCTTC.

J is TRBJ2-2 and V is TRBV4-3, with D perhaps TRBD1 or TRBD2 (5 bases each). The length of the CDR3 is 16 residues. The V end was cut by 3 bases, the J end by 2 bases, with 13 bases between. CDR1 LGHNA and CDR2 YSLEER come from the germline V gene. In nucleotides, the CDR3 is TGCGCCAGCAGCCAGAATATGAGGGGCAACACCGGGGAGCTGTTTTTT. It yields the protein CASSQNMRGNTGELFF.

J is TRBJ1-6 and V is TRBV5-1; 12 bases align to TRBD1. The V gene end was trimmed by 0 bases and the J gene end by 10 bases; junction bases not matched to a gene: 11. The length of the CDR3 is 18 residues. Germline assignment: CDR1 SGHRS and CDR2 YFSETQ. CDR3 loop: CASSLAPPGQGANSPLHF. CDR3 in DNA: TGCGCCAGCAGCTTGGCCCCACCGGGACAGGGGGCCAACTCACCCCTCCACTTT.